The clone carrying this TCR beta chain turned up a few times. The assay was immunoSEQ multiplex PCR, and TCRdb's table has in-frame clones only and misses some. Of fewer than 300,000 clones detected, 65% to 85% appear once; the ten largest clones hold more than 1.1%. The CDR3 sequence is 13 residues long. The germline V and J ends were trimmed by 6 bases and 5 bases, with 12 bases remaining between them. Germline CDR1 is SGHRS and CDR2 is YFSETQ. The sample comes from a study of blood T cell repertoires in COVID-19. The specimen was peripheral blood. The chain links TRBV5-1 to TRBJ2-1; maybe TRBD2 (6 bases). This receptor was obtained from a human donor with COVID-19, enrolled during active disease. The donor label of this sample is uncertain. The CDR3, as DNA: TGCGCCAGCACCCTTGGCGGGGACAATGAGCAGTTCTTC. It is translated as CASTLGGDNEQFF. Filled out from reference TRBV5-1 and TRBJ2-1, the complete variable domain reads KAGVTQTPRYLIKTRGQQVTLSCSPISGHRSVSWYQQTPGQGLQFLFEYFSETQRNKGNFPGRFSGRQFSNSRSEMNVSTLELGDSALYLCASTLGGDNEQFFGPGTRLTVL.